These 22 T cell receptor beta chains originate from one sample sequenced in a study of T cells in Graves' hyperthyroidism and ophthalmopathy (dated by TCRdb to the late 2010s). The method behind the library was multiplex PCR. The instrument given in TCRdb is Illumina HiSeq 2000. The TCR beta CDR3 regions were amplified from RNA transcripts. The TCR CDR3 was subjected to a first round of RT-PCR using the HTBI primer set and the Qiagen OneStep RT-PCR kit. TCRdb reworked the public reads: Q25 trimming with fastp, MiXCR clone assembly, productive beta chains retained. Rows are combined by CDR3 protein, so each entry shows the most common genes and DNA. The sample records about 350,000 distinct CDR3 sequences, 17% of which are singletons. The ten largest make up 34% of the sample. Sequenced sample: blood. These receptors came from a woman aged 30 to 39 with Graves' hyperthyroidism that later progressed to Graves' ophthalmopathy.

This chain joins TRBV9 and TRBJ1-5, with 7 bases aligning to TRBD1. V lost 4 bases, J lost 1 base, and 11 bases stayed unmatched. Germline V gene data show CDR1 as SGDLS and CDR2 as YYNGEE. There are 17 residues in the CDR3. The CDR3 protein is CASSRGPTGISNQPQHF. CDR3 nucleotide sequence: TGTGCCAGCAGCCGAGGACCGACAGGGATAAGCAATCAGCCCCAGCATTTT.

This clonotype was observed at least ten times. J is TRBJ2-1 and V is TRBV28; TRBD2 agrees at 11 bases. The CDR3 spans 15 residues. Trimming took 4 bases from V and 2 from J; bases not matched to a gene: 1. From germline, CDR1 is MDHEN and CDR2 SYDVKM. CDR3 nucleotides: TGTGCCAGCAGTTCACTAGCGGGAGCCTACAATGAGCAGTTCTTC. It is translated as CASSSLAGAYNEQFF.

This clonotype showed up many times. The V gene is TRBV4-1, the J gene TRBJ1-6; TRBD1 is a possible D gene (5 bases). The ends were cut back, 0 bases at V and 14 bases at J, with 14 bases in the middle. The CDR3 covers 14 residues. Germline V gene sequence: CDR1 MGHRA, CDR2 YSYEKL. CDR3 region: CASSQERGVRTLHF. The CDR3 DNA is TGCGCCAGCAGCCAAGAGAGAGGGGTCCGCACCCTCCACTTT.

This clonotype was detected only a few times. At one boundary the junction diverges from the germline segment, which might be a read error. The chain joins TRBV15 to TRBJ2-3; possible D gene TRBD1, 6 bases. Germline V gives CDR1 LNHNV, CDR2 YYDKDF (reference sequence). There are 13 residues in the CDR3. The CDR3 DNA reads TGTGCCACCAGTAAACCACAGGGATATACGCAGTACTTT. It translates to CATSKPQGYTQYF. The whole variable domain, filled in from reference TRBV15 and TRBJ2-3, reads DAMVIQNPRYQVTQFGKPVTLSCSQTLNHNVMYWYQQKSSQAPKLLFHYYDKDFNNEADTPDNFQSRRPNTSFCFLDIRSPGLGDTAMYLCATSKPQGYTQYFGPGTRLTVL.

This clonotype was counted many times. The chain recombines TRBV28 with TRBJ2-7, with 8 bases aligning to TRBD2. J was trimmed by 0 bases and V by 4 bases; bases with no gene match: 8. The V gene's germline CDR1 is MDHEN and CDR2 SYDVKM. The CDR3 runs to 16 residues. CDR3 region: CASSYHLAGLSYEQYF. The CDR3 nucleotides are TGTGCCAGCAGTTACCACCTAGCGGGTCTCTCCTACGAGCAGTACTTC.

V is TRBV29-1 and J is TRBJ1-3; D not certain. Trimming cost V 3 bases and J 0 bases, with 6 bases left between them. The CDR3 totals 13 residues. Germline CDR1 is SQVTM and CDR2 is ANQGSEA. The DNA for the CDR3 is TGCAGCGTTGAGCTTAGCTCTGGAAACACCATATATTTT. Translation gives CSVELSSGNTIYF.

V and J are TRBV2 and TRBJ1-2; TRBD1 is a possible D gene (5 bases). This CDR3 is 13 amino acids long. Germline assignment: CDR1 SNHLY and CDR2 FYNNEI. Trimming left V 2 bases short and J 7 bases short, with 11 bases between. CDR3 sequence (DNA): TGTGCCAGCAGTGAACGCAGGGTGGGTGGCTACACCTTC. This gives the protein CASSERRVGGYTF. Full variable domain (remainder filled in from reference TRBV2 and TRBJ1-2): EPEVTQTPSHQVTQMGQEVILRCVPISNHLYFYWYRQILGQKVEFLVSFYNNEISEKSEIFDDQFSVERPDGSNFTLKIRSTKLEDSAMYFCASSERRVGGYTFGSGTRLTVV.

The J gene is TRBJ1-1, the V gene TRBV19; D may be TRBD1 (5 bases). Deletions cut 4 bases from V and 0 bases from J, with 12 bases between. The CDR3 sequence is 15 residues long. The V gene's germline CDR1 is LNHDA and CDR2 SQIVND (reference sequence). The CDR3 here is CASSTHGGLNTEAFF. The CDR3, as DNA: TGTGCCAGTAGTACCCACGGGGGACTGAACACTGAAGCTTTCTTT.

This chain joins TRBV6-1 and TRBJ2-3; D call uncertain. The CDR3 loop spans 12 amino acids. The V end lost 10 bases, the J end lost 5 bases, and 13 bases lay between the germline ends. The germline CDR1 and CDR2 sequences are MNHNS and SASEGT. This CDR3 reads CATDRYRDTQYF. CDR3 bases: TGTGCCACCGACCGGTATAGAGATACGCAGTATTTT.

This clonotype has ten or more counts. The chain recombines TRBV2 with TRBJ1-2, with 7 bases fitting TRBD1. This CDR3 has 13 amino acids. V trimming: 7 bases; J trimming: 2 bases; junction bases outside the gene matches: 4. Germline loops: CDR1 SNHLY, CDR2 FYNNEI. Here the CDR3 DNA reads TGTGCCAGCACGGCAGGGGGAAACTATGGCTACACCTTC. This encodes CASTAGGNYGYTF.

At least ten counts were recorded for this clonotype. The chain joins TRBV6-5 to TRBJ2-1; possible D gene TRBD2, 6 bases. The germline CDR1 and CDR2 sequences are MNHEY and SVGAGI. The CDR3 length is 15 residues. Between the trimmed V and J ends, which lost 4 bases and 5 bases, there was a span of 15 bases. The CDR3 region has the DNA TGTGCCAGCAGTTCCCTCGAGCGGGTCAACAATGAGCAGTTCTTC. Translation: CASSSLERVNNEQFF.

This clonotype was counted a few times. The chain employs TRBV14 and TRBJ1-6; TRBD1 agrees at 10 bases. The CDR3 length is 16 residues. V gave up 0 bases and J gave up 9 bases; unmatched junction bases: 5. Germline V gives CDR1 SGHDN, CDR2 FVKESK. The CDR3 region has the DNA TGTGCCAGCAGCCAAGATGGGACAGGGGTGGGTTCACCCCTCCACTTT. The encoded protein is CASSQDGTGVGSPLHF.

J is TRBJ2-7 and V is TRBV27; weak D call: TRBD2 (5 bases). Trimming pared 2 bases from V and 4 bases from J, leaving 12 bases between. Germline CDR1 and CDR2: MNHEY and SMNVEV (reference sequence). The CDR3 sequence is 14 residues long. The CDR3 nucleotides are TGTGCCAGCAGTTTAGGGTCCGGGATTTACGAGCAGTACTTC. It translates to CASSLGSGIYEQYF.

This clonotype showed up just once. Because it lacks the conserved phenylalanine or tryptophan at the end, this CDR3 is likely a read error. The chain couples TRBV7-2 to TRBJ1-3; D is unclear. V lost 1 base and J lost 0, with 10 bases in between. Per the germline V gene, CDR1 is SGHTA and CDR2 is FQGNSA. The CDR3 totals 16 residues. CDR3 in DNA: TGTGCCAGCAGCTTAGGTCCGCCTACCTCTGGAAACACCATATATTTG. It encodes CASSLGPPTSGNTIYL.

This clonotype has a handful of counts. The chain joins TRBV4-1 to TRBJ1-2, with D possibly matching TRBD1 (6 bases). Trimming removed 4 bases at V and 8 bases at J, with 20 bases between. The CDR3 is 15 amino acids. CDR1 is MGHRA, CDR2 YSYEKL, per germline. The CDR3 loop reads CASSLQGGGRKGYTF. The DNA of the CDR3 is TGCGCCAGCAGCCTACAAGGGGGGGGGCGTAAAGGCTACACCTTC.

This clonotype was detected ten times or more. The rearrangement uses TRBV20-1 and TRBJ1-6; D perhaps matches TRBD1 (5 bases). This CDR3 is 17 amino acids long. CDR1 and CDR2 from the germline V gene are DFQATT and SNEGSKA (reference sequence). V gave up 0 bases and J gave up 7 bases, with 19 bases separating them. DNA of the CDR3: TGCAGTGCTAGAGATCGATTCACCGGGACTGTGAATTCACCCCTCCACTTT. Amino acids: CSARDRFTGTVNSPLHF.

This clonotype was seen at least ten times. V is TRBV28 and J is TRBJ2-2, with D perhaps matching TRBD1 (5 bases). Germline V gives CDR1 MDHEN, CDR2 SYDVKM. The CDR3 has 15 residues. The V and J ends lost 4 bases and 14 bases respectively, with 23 bases between them. CDR3 sequence reads: CASSSTDSGRPRLFF. CDR3 DNA: TGTGCCAGCAGTTCGACCGACAGTGGACGACCCCGACTGTTTTTT.

This clonotype has a count of ten or more. V is TRBV7-8 and J is TRBJ2-7; D call uncertain. In germline, CDR1 is SGHVS, CDR2 FQNEAQ. V lost 6 bases and J lost 0, with 9 bases in between. The CDR3 has 13 residues. The CDR3 is CASRYGGSYEQYF. CDR3 sequence (DNA): TGTGCCAGCAGATACGGCGGCTCCTACGAGCAGTACTTC.

V usage is TRBV2 and J usage is TRBJ1-1; D possibly corresponds to TRBD1 (5 bases). Deletions cut 4 bases from V and 1 base from J, with 10 bases between. Per germline, CDR1 SNHLY and CDR2 FYNNEI. The CDR3 extends over 14 amino acids. CDR3 sequence: CASSAYGGNTEAFF. DNA for the CDR3: TGTGCCAGCAGTGCATACGGGGGGAACACTGAAGCTTTCTTT.

The chain employs TRBV29-1 and TRBJ1-2; D is unclear. The germline gives CDR1 SQVTM, CDR2 ANQGSEA. CDR3 length: 13 amino acids. Trimming left V 2 bases short and J 7 bases short, with 14 bases between. The DNA for the CDR3 is TGCAGCGTTGAATCCCCGACCGAAACTGGCTACACCTTC. Protein product: CSVESPTETGYTF.

This clonotype was seen many times. The chain employs TRBV7-9 and TRBJ1-2; 7 positions match TRBD1. V shed 5 bases and J 4 bases; nucleotides not matched to a gene: 4. CDR1 SEHNR and CDR2 FQNEAQ come from the germline V gene (reference sequence). This CDR3 spans 13 amino acids. CDR3 sequence: CASSQGQIYGYTF. DNA of the CDR3: TGTGCCAGCAGCCAGGGACAGATCTATGGCTACACCTTC.

This clonotype appeared many times. The genes are TRBV30 and TRBJ2-1, with D perhaps TRBD1 (5 bases). Germline CDR1 GTSNPN, CDR2 SVGIG (reference sequence). The CDR3 has 13 amino acids. V lost 2 bases, J lost 3 bases, and 8 bases lay in between. The CDR3 DNA sequence: TGTGCCTGGAGTTCAGGGTACTACAATGAGCAGTTCTTC. As protein: CAWSSGYYNEQFF.